This is a list of T cell receptor beta chains from one sample in a study of cytomegalovirus exposure and HLA in healthy donors. Method: immunoSEQ multiplex PCR; TCRdb's copy keeps in-frame clones and lacks some. The sample has about 170,000 clones, roughly two thirds seen once; the top ten hold 5.4%. The source material was PBMCs. These receptors came from a young woman in good health and CMV-seropositive. The CDR3 runs from the conserved cysteine through the conserved F or W. D genes are given only for firm matches. The size field is filled for only some rows; it gives once, few, many or a size class.

CDR3 length: 15; J gene: TRBJ1-1; D gene: -; clone size: few; V gene: TRBV30; CDR3 DNA: TGTGCCTGGAGTGGACGATCTTGGGGGGGCACTGAAGCTTTCTTT; CDR3 protein: CAWSGRSWGGTEAFF
CDR3 length: 15; J gene: TRBJ1-6; D gene: -; clone size: -; V gene: TRBV2; CDR3 DNA: TGTGCCAGCAGTGAATCCGGGGATTATAATTCACCCCTCCACTTT; CDR3 protein: CASSESGDYNSPLHF
CDR3 length: 15; J gene: TRBJ2-3; D gene: TRBD2; clone size: few; V gene: TRBV7-2; CDR3 DNA: TGTGCCAGCAGCTTCGGGACTCCCGGGAGGGGTACGCAGTATTTT; CDR3 protein: CASSFGTPGRGTQYF
CDR3 length: 13; J gene: TRBJ2-7; D gene: -; clone size: -; V gene: TRBV7-9; CDR3 DNA: TGTGCCAGCAGTCAAGACAACTCCTACGAGCAGTACTTC; CDR3 protein: CASSQDNSYEQYF
CDR3 length: 14; J gene: TRBJ1-2; D gene: TRBD1; clone size: -; V gene: TRBV12-5; CDR3 DNA: TGTGCTAGTGGACCAGGGGGCCCCCACTATGGCTACACCTTC; CDR3 protein: CASGPGGPHYGYTF
CDR3 length: 14; J gene: TRBJ2-3; D gene: -; clone size: -; V gene: TRBV5-4; CDR3 DNA: TGTGCCAGCAGCTTGGAGTTGGAGACAGATACGCAGTATTTT; CDR3 protein: CASSLELETDTQYF
CDR3 length: 15; J gene: TRBJ1-6; D gene: TRBD1; clone size: -; V gene: TRBV9; CDR3 DNA: TGTGCCAGCAGCGCGACAGGGGAAGGGAGTTCGCCCCTCCACTTT; CDR3 protein: CASSATGEGSSPLHF
CDR3 length: 15; J gene: TRBJ2-7; D gene: TRBD1; clone size: -; V gene: TRBV7-9; CDR3 DNA: TGTGCCAGCAGCCCAATAGGGACAGGGACCTACGAGCAGTACTTC; CDR3 protein: CASSPIGTGTYEQYF
CDR3 length: 14; J gene: TRBJ1-2; D gene: -; clone size: -; V gene: TRBV27; CDR3 DNA: TGTGCCAGCAGTTTATTTCAGGGGAACTATGGCTACACCTTC; CDR3 protein: CASSLFQGNYGYTF
CDR3 length: 14; J gene: TRBJ1-2; D gene: TRBD1; clone size: -; V gene: TRBV6-5; CDR3 DNA: TGTGCCAGCAGACACAGGGGGCTAGGCTATGGCTACACCTTC; CDR3 protein: CASRHRGLGYGYTF
CDR3 length: 14; J gene: TRBJ1-2; D gene: -; clone size: -; V gene: TRBV11-2; CDR3 DNA: TGTGCCAGCAGCCCACTTGGGGGCAACTATGGCTACACCTTC; CDR3 protein: CASSPLGGNYGYTF
CDR3 length: 15; J gene: TRBJ2-7; D gene: TRBD1; clone size: few; V gene: TRBV6-1; CDR3 DNA: TGTGCCAGCAGTGAAGGGACAGGGGGCATATACGAGCAGTACTTC; CDR3 protein: CASSEGTGGIYEQYF
CDR3 length: 11; J gene: TRBJ2-7; D gene: TRBD1; clone size: few; V gene: TRBV20-1; CDR3 DNA: TGCAGTGCTGGACAGGGATACGAGCAGTACTTC; CDR3 protein: CSAGQGYEQYF
CDR3 length: 14; J gene: TRBJ1-5; D gene: -; clone size: -; V gene: TRBV19; CDR3 DNA: TGTGCCAGTAGCAACGGACAGAGCAATCAGCCCCAGCATTTT; CDR3 protein: CASSNGQSNQPQHF
CDR3 length: 13; J gene: TRBJ2-3; D gene: -; clone size: -; V gene: TRBV4-3; CDR3 DNA: TGCGCCAGCAGCCAAGTATTGGGCACCACGCAGTATTTT; CDR3 protein: CASSQVLGTTQYF
CDR3 length: 12; J gene: TRBJ2-2; D gene: -; clone size: -; V gene: TRBV2; CDR3 DNA: TGTGCCAGCAGTGACAGCACCGGGGAGCTGTTTTTT; CDR3 protein: CASSDSTGELFF
CDR3 length: 14; J gene: TRBJ2-1; D gene: TRBD1; clone size: -; V gene: TRBV5-5; CDR3 DNA: TGTGCCGGGGGCCGGGACAGGGAGAGAAATGAGCAGTTCTTC; CDR3 protein: CAGGRDRERNEQFF
CDR3 length: 13; J gene: TRBJ2-7; D gene: -; clone size: -; V gene: TRBV28; CDR3 DNA: TGTGCCAGCAGTTTTATTTCTCCCTACGAGCAGTACTTC; CDR3 protein: CASSFISPYEQYF
CDR3 length: 16; J gene: TRBJ1-5; D gene: -; clone size: -; V gene: TRBV18; CDR3 DNA: TGTGCCAGCTCCCTTTCACCTTACGGAGCAGATCAGCCCCAGCATTTT; CDR3 protein: CASSLSPYGADQPQHF
CDR3 length: 13; J gene: TRBJ1-2; D gene: -; clone size: -; V gene: TRBV7-2; CDR3 DNA: TGTGCCAGCAGCTTAGCAGGGGACTATGGCTACACCTTC; CDR3 protein: CASSLAGDYGYTF
CDR3 length: 19; J gene: TRBJ1-5; D gene: -; clone size: -; V gene: TRBV9; CDR3 DNA: TGTGCCAGCAGCCTCCCGTCAGGCAGGCCCCACGGCGGCAATCAGCCCCAGCATTTT; CDR3 protein: CASSLPSGRPHGGNQPQHF
CDR3 length: 15; J gene: TRBJ2-7; D gene: -; clone size: -; V gene: TRBV27; CDR3 DNA: TGTGCCAGCAGTTTCAGGACAGAACTCTCCTACGAGCAGTACTTC; CDR3 protein: CASSFRTELSYEQYF
CDR3 length: 15; J gene: TRBJ2-1; D gene: TRBD2; clone size: -; V gene: TRBV10-3; CDR3 DNA: TGTGCCATCAGGAAGAGCGGGGGGGCGGACAATGAGCAGTTCTTC; CDR3 protein: CAIRKSGGADNEQFF
CDR3 length: 14; J gene: TRBJ2-5; D gene: -; clone size: -; V gene: TRBV2; CDR3 DNA: TGTGCCGGAGGGGGAGGGGGAGCGGCTGGGACCCAGTACTTC; CDR3 protein: CAGGGGGAAGTQYF
CDR3 length: 14; J gene: TRBJ1-1; D gene: TRBD1; clone size: once; V gene: TRBV25-1; CDR3 DNA: TGTGCCAGCAGTGCTACAGGGGGGAACACTGAAGCTTTCTTT; CDR3 protein: CASSATGGNTEAFF
CDR3 length: 15; J gene: TRBJ2-7; D gene: TRBD2; clone size: -; V gene: TRBV30; CDR3 DNA: TGTGCCTGGGGTCCTAGCGGAAACACCGCCTACGAGCAGTACTTC; CDR3 protein: CAWGPSGNTAYEQYF
CDR3 length: 15; J gene: TRBJ2-2; D gene: TRBD1; clone size: -; V gene: TRBV27; CDR3 DNA: TGTGCCAGCAGAAGGGGACAGGGTGGTACCGGGGAGCTGTTTTTT; CDR3 protein: CASRRGQGGTGELFF
CDR3 length: 12; J gene: TRBJ2-3; D gene: TRBD2; clone size: -; V gene: TRBV30; CDR3 DNA: TGTGCCTGGCAGCGGGGGGACGATACGCAGTATTTT; CDR3 protein: CAWQRGDDTQYF
CDR3 length: 19; J gene: TRBJ2-3; D gene: TRBD2; clone size: -; V gene: TRBV7-9; CDR3 DNA: TGTTCCAGCAGCTTAGGTCGGACTAGCGGGGTAGACCGCACAGATACGCAGTATTTT; CDR3 protein: CSSSLGRTSGVDRTDTQYF
CDR3 length: 15; J gene: TRBJ2-7; D gene: TRBD1; clone size: -; V gene: TRBV18; CDR3 DNA: TGTGCCAGCTCACCACCGGGCAGGGGGACCTACGAGCAGTACTTC; CDR3 protein: CASSPPGRGTYEQYF
CDR3 length: 12; J gene: TRBJ1-2; D gene: -; clone size: -; V gene: TRBV18; CDR3 DNA: TGTGCCAGCTCACCGGCAGGGGTCGGCTACACCTTC; CDR3 protein: CASSPAGVGYTF
CDR3 length: 15; J gene: TRBJ1-6; D gene: TRBD1; clone size: -; V gene: TRBV4-1; CDR3 DNA: TGCGCCAGCAGCCAGGGGACAGGGGGATACTCACCCCTCCACTTT; CDR3 protein: CASSQGTGGYSPLHF